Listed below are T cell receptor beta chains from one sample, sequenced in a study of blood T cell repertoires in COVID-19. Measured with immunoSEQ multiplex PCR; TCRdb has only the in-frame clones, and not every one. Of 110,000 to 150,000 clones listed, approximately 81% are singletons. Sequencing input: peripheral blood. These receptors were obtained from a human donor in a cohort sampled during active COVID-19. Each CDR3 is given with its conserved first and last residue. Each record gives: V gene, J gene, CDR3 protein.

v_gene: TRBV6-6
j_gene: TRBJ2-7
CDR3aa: CASLSGTSSYEQYF

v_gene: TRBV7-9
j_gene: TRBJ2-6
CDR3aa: CASSGGSGANVLTF

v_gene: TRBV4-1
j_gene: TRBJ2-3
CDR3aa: CASSQAPGLAGDSTDTQYF

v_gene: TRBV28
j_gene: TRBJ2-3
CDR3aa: CASSPGGESDTQYF

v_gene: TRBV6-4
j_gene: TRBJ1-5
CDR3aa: CASSPGHANQPQHF

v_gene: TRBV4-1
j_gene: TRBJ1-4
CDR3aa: CASSQGQGNGDEKLFF

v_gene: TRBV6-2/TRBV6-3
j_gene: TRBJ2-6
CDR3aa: CASSKPTGPSGANVLTF

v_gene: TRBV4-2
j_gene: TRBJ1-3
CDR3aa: CASSQGLHSGNTIYF

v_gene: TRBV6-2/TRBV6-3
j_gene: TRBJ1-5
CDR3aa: CASSPRGQIDNQPQHF

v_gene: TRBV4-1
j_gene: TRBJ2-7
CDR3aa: CASSQEGSGARAYEQYF

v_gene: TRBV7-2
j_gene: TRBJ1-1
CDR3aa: CASSLQGYTEAFF

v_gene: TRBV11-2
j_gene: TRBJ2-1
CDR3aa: CASSIRLATYNEQFF

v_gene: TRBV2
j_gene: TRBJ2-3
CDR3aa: CASSFYRQGDTQYF

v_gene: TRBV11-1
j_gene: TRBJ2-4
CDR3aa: CASSLLGGNIQYF

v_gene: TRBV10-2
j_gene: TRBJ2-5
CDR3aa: CASNDPEETQYF

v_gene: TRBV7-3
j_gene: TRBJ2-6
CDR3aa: CASSLLGTGSSGANVLTF

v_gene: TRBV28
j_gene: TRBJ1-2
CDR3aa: CASSTWDKQNYGYTF

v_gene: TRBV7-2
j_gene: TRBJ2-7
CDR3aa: CASRAAGRSYEQYF

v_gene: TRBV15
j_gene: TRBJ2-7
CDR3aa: CATSRTRGPLYEQYF

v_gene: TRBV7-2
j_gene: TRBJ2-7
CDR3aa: CASSLQVYEQYF

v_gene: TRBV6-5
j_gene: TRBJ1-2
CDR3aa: CASTSIGREVGYTF

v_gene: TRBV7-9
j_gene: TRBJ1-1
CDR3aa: CASSLARTENTEAFF

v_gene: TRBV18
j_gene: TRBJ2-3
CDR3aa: CASSPGAGRDTQYF

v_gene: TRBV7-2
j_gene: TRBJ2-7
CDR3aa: CASSPRGQSYEQYF

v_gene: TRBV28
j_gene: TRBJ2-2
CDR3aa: CASSPLAGLAGVGGELFF

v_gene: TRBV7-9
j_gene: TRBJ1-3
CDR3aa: CASSEDRAWSGNTIYF

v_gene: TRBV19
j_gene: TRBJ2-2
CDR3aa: CASSKNAGQGLGGELFF

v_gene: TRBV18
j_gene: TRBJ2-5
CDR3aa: CASSPNRPGTSFRETQYF

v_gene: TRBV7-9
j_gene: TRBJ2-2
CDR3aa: CASSFWAGNTGELFF

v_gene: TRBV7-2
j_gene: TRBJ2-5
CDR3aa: CASSLALAGGPGETQYF

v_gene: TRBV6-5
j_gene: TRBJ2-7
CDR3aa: CASTLTGSSYEQYF

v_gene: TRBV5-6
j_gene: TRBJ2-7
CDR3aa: CASSFMGQGYYEQYF

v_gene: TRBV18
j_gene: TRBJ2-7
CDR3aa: CASSPGERAREQYF

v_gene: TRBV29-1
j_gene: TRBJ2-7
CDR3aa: CSCFYSGVYEQYF

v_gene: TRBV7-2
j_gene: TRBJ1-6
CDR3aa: CASSLALSRRQGNSPLHF

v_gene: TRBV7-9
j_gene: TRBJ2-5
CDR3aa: CASSFGRETQYF

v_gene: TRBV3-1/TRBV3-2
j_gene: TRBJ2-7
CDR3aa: CASSQAASQTGTFYEQYF

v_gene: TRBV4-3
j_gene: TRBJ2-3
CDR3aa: CASSQDGGIFASTSTDTQYF

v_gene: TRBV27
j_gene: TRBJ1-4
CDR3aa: CASRRTGAGEKLFF

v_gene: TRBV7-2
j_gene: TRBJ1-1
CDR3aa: CASSLEGMKAFF

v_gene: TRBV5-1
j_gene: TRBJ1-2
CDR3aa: CASSLREPNYGYTF

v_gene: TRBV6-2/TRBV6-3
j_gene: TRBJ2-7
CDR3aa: CASSYSTGGYEQYF

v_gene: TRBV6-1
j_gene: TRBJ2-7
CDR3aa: CASSEEWRTYEQYF